This T cell receptor beta chain comes out of a study of cytomegalovirus exposure and HLA in healthy donors. In the PCR, 60 Vbeta and 13 Jbeta primers were used. The table came from immunoSEQ multiplex PCR; TCRdb's copy has only in-frame clones and leaves some out. The sample has about 180,000 clones, around 78% seen once. The junction had 15 bases not matched to a gene; V was cut back by 0 bases and J by 4 bases. Germline CDR1 LGHNA, CDR2 YNFKEQ. The CDR3 sequence is 19 residues long. The sequenced sample was PBMCs. The receptor was isolated from a young man in good health and CMV-seronegative. This chain links TRBV4-2 with TRBJ2-7; 10 bases line up with TRBD2. In DNA form, the CDR3 reads TGTGCCAGCAGCCAAGATATTGGACTAGCGGCGGCTCGGATTTACGAGCAGTACTTC. This gives the protein CASSQDIGLAAARIYEQYF.